A single sample gave rise to the 24 T cell receptor beta chains below, sequenced in a study of T cells in Graves' hyperthyroidism and ophthalmopathy. RNA transcripts gave rise to amplified TCR beta CDR3 regions. Using the HTBI primer set, a first-round RT-PCR was run on the TCR CDR3. TCRdb passed the multiplex PCR reads through MiXCR, listing each CDR3 protein once. The sample has roughly 740,000 distinct CDR3 sequences; about a sixth are singletons. The sequenced sample was blood. These receptors originate from a man younger than 35 with Graves' hyperthyroidism.

The rearrangement links TRBV20-1 to TRBJ2-5; unclear D gene. The CDR3 length is 12 residues. V was clipped by 0 bases and J by 1 base, with 3 bases between them. CDR1 is DFQATT and CDR2 is SNEGSKA in the germline V gene (reference sequence). CDR3 sequence reads: CSAREFQETQYF. The CDR3 nucleotides are TGCAGTGCTAGAGAATTCCAAGAGACCCAGTACTTC.

This clonotype was detected once. The rearrangement links TRBV20-1 to TRBJ2-1, with D possibly called TRBD1 or TRBD2 (5 bases each). This CDR3 has 16 residues. Trimming left V 3 bases short and J 4 bases short, with 19 bases between. Germline V gene data show CDR1 as DFQATT and CDR2 as SNEGSKA (reference sequence). CDR3 sequence reads: CSASKADTRGYNEQFF. The CDR3 DNA reads TGCAGTGCTAGTAAGGCGGACACCCGGGGATACAATGAGCAGTTCTTC.

Points on this clonotype: Since a much larger clone is just one base distant, this may be a read error. The chain uses TRBV11-2 and TRBJ2-3; the D gene is possibly TRBD1 (6 bases). Germline CDR1 reads SGHAT; CDR2 reads FQNNGV. The CDR3 has 16 residues. DNA of the CDR3: TGTGCCGGCAGCTTAACCCTAAGGGGACACGGGGATACGCAGTATTTT. Its translation is CAGSLTLRGHGDTQYF.

This clonotype came up a few times. This chain links TRBV4-2 with TRBJ1-1; D gene uncertain. The CDR3 length is 15 residues. The ends were cut back, 3 bases at V and 4 bases at J, with 15 bases in the middle. Germline V gene data show CDR1 as LGHNA and CDR2 as YNFKEQ. The CDR3 reads CASSHVPGRGTEAFF. The CDR3 nucleotides are TGTGCCAGCAGCCATGTGCCAGGACGTGGCACTGAAGCTTTCTTT.

This clonotype was counted at least ten times. The gene calls are TRBV27 and TRBJ2-5; perhaps D is TRBD1 or TRBD2 (5 bases each). V lost 0 bases, J lost 5 bases, and 13 bases lay in between. The V gene's germline CDR1 is MNHEY and CDR2 SMNVEV (reference sequence). The CDR3 has 15 amino acids. This CDR3 reads CASSLSVPGPETQYF. For the CDR3, the DNA is TGTGCCAGCAGTTTATCGGTTCCGGGGCCTGAGACCCAGTACTTC.

This clonotype occurred many times. The chain is built from TRBV20-1 and TRBJ2-1, with D uncertain. The CDR3 loop spans 15 amino acids. With 4 bases removed from V and 1 base from J, the gap between germline ends came to 14 bases. From germline, CDR1 is DFQATT and CDR2 SNEGSKA (reference sequence). CDR3: CSAKNQRSSYNEQFF. DNA of the CDR3: TGCAGTGCTAAAAACCAGCGAAGTTCCTACAATGAGCAGTTCTTC.

This clonotype has a count of ten or more. V is TRBV20-1 and J is TRBJ2-1, with a weak D call TRBD2 (5 bases). Between the trimmed V and J ends, which lost 1 base and 6 bases, there was a span of 7 bases. The CDR3 is made up of 12 amino acids. Germline CDR1 is DFQATT and CDR2 is SNEGSKA (reference sequence). The CDR3 loop reads CSARGGFNEQFF. In nucleotides, the CDR3 is TGCAGTGCTAGAGGCGGGTTCAATGAGCAGTTCTTC.

This clonotype was picked up many times. The chain couples TRBV28 to TRBJ2-4; perhaps TRBD1 as D (5 bases). The CDR3 contains 18 residues. V was trimmed by 2 bases and J by 3 bases, leaving 20 bases between them. CDR1 MDHEN and CDR2 SYDVKM come from the germline V gene. CDR3 amino acids: CASSLPRTWAYVKNIQYF. The CDR3 DNA follows: TGTGCCAGCAGTTTACCCCGGACATGGGCTTATGTCAAAAACATTCAGTACTTC.

This clonotype was recorded at least ten times. The V gene is TRBV2, the J gene TRBJ1-1; D gene ambiguous. This CDR3 contains 11 residues. Per the germline V gene, CDR1 is SNHLY and CDR2 is FYNNEI. Trimming left V 7 bases short and J 6 bases short, with 9 bases between. CDR3 DNA: TGTGCCAGCACTCCGGGGTCTGAAGCTTTCTTT. This sequence encodes CASTPGSEAFF.

This chain joins TRBV30 and TRBJ1-5; TRBD1 is a possible D gene (6 bases). The length of the CDR3 is 17 residues. CDR1 and CDR2 from the germline V gene are GTSNPN and SVGIG (reference sequence). V was shortened by 3 bases and J by 0 bases, with 18 bases between the two germline ends. This CDR3 reads CAWRPGTISTSNQPQHF. The CDR3 region has the DNA TGTGCCTGGAGACCCGGGACAATCTCTACTAGCAATCAGCCCCAGCATTTT.

This clonotype was observed many times. The chain combines TRBV27 with TRBJ1-6; 7 bases are shared with TRBD1. The junction had 3 bases not matched to a gene; V was cut back by 3 bases and J by 7 bases. The CDR3 has 14 amino acids. From germline, CDR1 is MNHEY and CDR2 SMNVEV (reference sequence). The CDR3, as DNA: TGTGCCAGCAGTTTCCCAGGGGGGAATTCACCCCTCCACTTT. Its protein product is CASSFPGGNSPLHF.

This clonotype was picked up many times. The chain is built from TRBV27 and TRBJ2-1; TRBD1 aligns across 10 bases. The CDR3 is 16 amino acids. Germline CDR1 is MNHEY and CDR2 is SMNVEV (reference sequence). The J segment lost 10 bases and the V segment lost 7 bases, leaving 16 bases of the junction unmatched. CDR3 protein: CASTRNGDRGPQEQFF. The DNA for the CDR3 is TGTGCCAGCACTCGGAATGGGGACAGGGGCCCCCAGGAGCAGTTCTTC.

This clonotype was seen ten or more times. The chain uses TRBV9 and TRBJ1-5; a weak D match, TRBD1 (5 bases). Per germline, CDR1 SGDLS and CDR2 YYNGEE. This CDR3 spans 15 amino acids. Between the trimmed V and J ends, which lost 3 bases and 5 bases, there was a span of 15 bases. The DNA for the CDR3 is TGTGCCAGCAGCGCCGACCCTGGGGGGGATCAGCCCCAGCATTTT. Its protein product is CASSADPGGDQPQHF.

This clonotype was seen more than once but under ten times. J is TRBJ2-1 and V is TRBV6-1, with D possibly matching TRBD2 (5 bases). V lost 5 bases and J lost 0, with 11 bases in between. This CDR3 is 15 amino acids long. Germline CDR1 and CDR2: MNHNS and SASEGT. The CDR3 DNA sequence: TGTGCCAGCAGTCAAGTAGCGCCCTCCTACAATGAGCAGTTCTTC. Its translation is CASSQVAPSYNEQFF.

The J gene is TRBJ2-1, the V gene TRBV2, with D unresolved. Trimming cost V 11 bases and J 10 bases, with 15 bases left between them. The CDR3 covers 11 residues. The germline V gene has CDR1 SNHLY and CDR2 FYNNEI. This CDR3 is CASRLDGEQFF. In nucleotides, the CDR3 is TGTGCCTCCCGTTTGGATGGGGAGCAGTTCTTC.

This clonotype was detected many times. The chain joins TRBV12-5 to TRBJ2-7, with 10 bases fitting TRBD2. This CDR3 is 21 amino acids long. Per the germline V gene, CDR1 is LGHNT and CDR2 is FRNRAP. V lost 0 bases and J lost 5; bases outside the gene matches: 22. As DNA, the CDR3 is TGTGCTAGTGGTTTGGTACCCTTGGCTGGGGACCTAGCGGGAGCATCCCACGAGCAGTACTTC. Translated, it gives CASGLVPLAGDLAGASHEQYF. The whole variable domain, remainder taken from reference TRBV12-5 and TRBJ2-7, is DARVTQTPRHKVTEMGQEVTMRCQPILGHNTVFWYRQTMMQGLELLAYFRNRAPLDDSGMPKDRFSAEMPDATLATLKIQPSEPRDSAVYFCASGLVPLAGDLAGASHEQYFGPGTRLTVT.

This clonotype was counted a few times. The V gene is TRBV18, the J gene TRBJ2-7, with 11 bases that match TRBD2. In germline, CDR1 is KGHSH, CDR2 LQKENI. The CDR3 has 15 residues. The V and J ends lost 3 bases and 3 bases, in that order; junction bases with no gene match: 4. CDR3 DNA sequence: TGTGCCAGCTCACCCGCCGGGACTAGCGGCTACGAGCAGTACTTC. Protein product: CASSPAGTSGYEQYF.

This clonotype was seen ten or more times. The rearrangement links TRBV5-1 to TRBJ2-1, with TRBD1 identical over 10 bases. Germline trimming cut 2 bases from V and 7 bases from J; bases unmatched to any gene: 12. Per the germline V gene, CDR1 is SGHRS and CDR2 is YFSETQ. This CDR3 comprises 17 residues. The CDR3 is CASSLYAGTGVGNEQFF. For the CDR3, the DNA is TGCGCCAGCAGCTTATACGCCGGGACAGGGGTTGGGAATGAGCAGTTCTTC. The full variable domain, with the rest looked up from reference TRBV5-1 and TRBJ2-1, is KAGVTQTPRYLIKTRGQQVTLSCSPISGHRSVSWYQQTPGQGLQFLFEYFSETQRNKGNFPGRFSGRQFSNSRSEMNVSTLELGDSALYLCASSLYAGTGVGNEQFFGPGTRLTVL.

This clonotype was seen only a few times. CDR3 residues: CASSVLRTEAFF. DNA of the CDR3: TGTGCCAGCAGTGTGTTGAGGACTGAAGCTTTCTTT. The chain employs TRBV6-1 and TRBJ1-1; D gene ambiguous. V was clipped by 4 bases and J by 5 bases, with 8 bases between them. Germline-derived CDR1 and CDR2 are MNHNS and SASEGT. The CDR3 contains 12 residues.

This clonotype has ten or more counts. The chain recombines TRBV28 with TRBJ1-6; 8 nucleotides line up with TRBD1. Looked up from germline, CDR1 is MDHEN and CDR2 is SYDVKM. This CDR3 is built from 14 residues. Germline trimming cut 6 bases from V and 14 bases from J; bases unmatched to any gene: 12. The CDR3 region has the DNA TGTGCCAGCAGCGGCTGGGGGGGACAGGTAGCCCTCCACTTT. This encodes CASSGWGGQVALHF.

In its sample, this clonotype was seen many times. V gene TRBV28 combines with J gene TRBJ1-1; D is undetermined. Germline values: CDR1 MDHEN, CDR2 SYDVKM. This CDR3 region has 15 residues. V gave up 6 bases and J gave up 4 bases, with 18 bases separating them. CDR3 bases: TGTGCCAGCAGATCAAATACTGTGCGTGCCACTGAAGCTTTCTTT. It is translated as CASRSNTVRATEAFF.

This clonotype has at least ten counts. The chain combines TRBV7-2 with TRBJ2-7, with D perhaps TRBD2 (5 bases). CDR1 and CDR2 from the germline V gene are SGHTA and FQGNSA. The CDR3 has 15 amino acids. V lost 3 bases and J lost 0, with 12 bases in between. CDR3 sequence (DNA): TGTGCCAGCAGCTTTTCCCCGGACTCCTCCTACGAGCAGTACTTC. It translates to CASSFSPDSSYEQYF.

This clonotype was counted ten times or more. J is TRBJ2-5 and V is TRBV28; possibly TRBD2 for D (7 bases). Germline V gene lookup returns CDR1 MDHEN and CDR2 SYDVKM. V was shortened by 8 bases and J by 5 bases, with 15 bases between the two germline ends. This CDR3 comprises 13 residues. This CDR3 is CASRKGGRETQYF. CDR3 nucleotide sequence: TGTGCCAGCCGGAAGGGGGGGAGGGAGACCCAGTACTTC.

This clonotype was seen a handful of times. The rearrangement joins TRBV3-1 to TRBJ2-1; 10 nucleotides agree with TRBD2. Germline V CDR1 and CDR2: LGHDT, YNNKEL (reference sequence). The CDR3 loop spans 16 amino acids. Losses at the gene ends were 1 base for V and 8 bases for J; bases not matched to a gene: 8. The CDR3 loop reads CASSQVLAGEGDEQFF. The CDR3 DNA reads as TGTGCCAGCAGCCAAGTCCTAGCGGGAGAGGGTGATGAGCAGTTCTTC.